Below, one T cell receptor beta chain is given with its context. The data were taken from a study of blood T cell repertoires in COVID-19. Study context: Collection of acute and convalescent COVID-19 samples took place in the United States, Italy and Spain. T cells, B-cell-depleted T cells, or PBMCs provided the cDNA or gDNA that served as material.

In the authors' workflow: Amplifying reference gene primers gave estimates of nucleated cell counts. TCRdb's copy holds only in-frame clones and misses some; the assay was immunoSEQ multiplex PCR. V, J and clone size are those of that table, while D and trimming were read from the DNA. This table has around 140,000 clones, around 86% appearing once. In germline, CDR1 is SGHVS, CDR2 FNYEAQ. V lost 4 bases and J lost 7; bases outside the gene matches: 8. The CDR3 extends over 15 amino acids. The TCR originated in an elderly man with acute or convalescent COVID-19. Sequencing input: peripheral blood. The chain uses TRBV7-6 and TRBJ2-7; 12 positions agree with TRBD1. This CDR3 reads CASSSIGTGGNEQYF. The CDR3 coding sequence is TGTGCCAGCAGCTCTATTGGGACAGGGGGCAATGAGCAGTACTTC.